Shown below are 8 T cell receptor beta chains from a single sample sequenced in a study of T-cell reconstitution after alpha-beta-depleted transplantation in children. TCRbeta library construction was performed incorporating unique molecular identifiers. TCRdb called the PCR reads again in MiXCR, with one record for every CDR3 protein. Of some 200,000 distinct CDR3 sequences in the sample, approximately 8.4% were seen once. The material sequenced was PBMCs, mostly from graft donor cells, taken 360 days after TCRalphabeta/CD19-depleted stem cell transplant. The receptors derive from a male patient between 2 and 15 years old who had a stem cell transplant for acute myeloid leukemia, so the T cells may come from the graft donor.

In its sample, this clonotype was seen a few times. CDR3 coding DNA: TGTGCCAGCAGTTTTGCTAGCGGGGGCCACCTGAACACCGGGGAGCTGTTTTTT. Translation: CASSFASGGHLNTGELFF. This chain joins TRBV12-3 or TRBV12-4 and TRBJ2-2, with TRBD2 matching over 10 bases. After removal of 3 bases from V and 1 base from J, the junction contained 8 bases not matched to a gene. The CDR3 sequence is 18 residues long.

V and J are TRBV4-3 and TRBJ2-6; TRBD2 might be the D (6 bases). CDR3 length: 16 residues. V was cut by 5 bases and J by 0 bases, with 11 bases left in between. Germline CDR1 LGHNA, CDR2 YSLEER. In DNA, the CDR3 is TGCGCCAGCAGCGATACAGCGGGCTCTGGGGCCAACGTCCTGACTTTC. Translated, it gives CASSDTAGSGANVLTF.

This sequence joins TRBV7-9 and TRBJ2-1; TRBD2 matches at 8 bases. The CDR3 consists of 15 residues. CDR1 and CDR2 (germline): SEHNR, FQNEAQ (reference sequence). V lost 1 base to trimming and J lost 6 bases; unmatched junction nucleotides: 5. CDR3: CASSLGSGKVNEQFF. Here the CDR3 DNA reads TGTGCCAGCAGCTTAGGTAGCGGGAAGGTCAATGAGCAGTTCTTC.

There are a few counts of this clonotype. This chain joins TRBV12-3 or TRBV12-4 and TRBJ2-1; 13 bases fit TRBD2. J gave up 3 bases and V 6 bases, and 2 bases lay outside the gene matches. The CDR3 is 15 amino acids. The CDR3 spells CASRGTSGIYNEQFF. CDR3 nucleotides: TGTGCCAGCAGGGGGACTAGCGGGATCTACAATGAGCAGTTCTTC.

This clonotype has at least ten counts. The genes are TRBV7-2 and TRBJ2-2, with D unclear. V was shortened by 4 bases and J by 8 bases, with 11 bases between the two germline ends. Germline loops: CDR1 SGHTA, CDR2 FQGNSA. The CDR3 is made up of 13 amino acids. CDR3 residues: CASSSYSVGELFF. The CDR3 DNA reads as TGTGCCAGCAGCTCGTATAGTGTTGGGGAGCTGTTTTTT.

This clonotype appeared many times. The chain combines TRBV5-1 with TRBJ2-1; D not resolved. V was clipped by 0 bases and J by 0 bases, with 4 bases between them. This CDR3 contains 14 residues. CDR1 and CDR2 from the germline V gene are SGHRS and YFSETQ. The CDR3 is CASSLAYSYNEQFF. DNA of the CDR3: TGCGCCAGCAGCTTGGCTTACTCCTACAATGAGCAGTTCTTC.

DNA of the CDR3: TGTGCCAGCAGCTTAGGGACGGTCAATTCACCCCTCCACTTT. Protein sequence: CASSLGTVNSPLHF. The V call is TRBV7-9, the J call TRBJ1-6; D unclear. Trimming cost V 1 base and J 7 bases, with 8 bases left between them. Germline V gives CDR1 SEHNR, CDR2 FQNEAQ (reference sequence). The CDR3 is 14 residues long.

The gene calls are TRBV20-1 and TRBJ2-7; TRBD2 matches at 11 bases. Looked up from germline, CDR1 is DFQATT and CDR2 is SNEGSKA (reference sequence). The CDR3 runs 16 residues. The V and J ends lost 3 bases and 5 bases, in that order; junction bases with no gene match: 12. Written as DNA, the CDR3 is TGCAGTGCTAGGTCGCTAGCGGGAGGTCCCCGGGACGAGCAGTACTTC. Amino acid sequence: CSARSLAGGPRDEQYF.